The clone carrying this T cell receptor beta chain was recorded only once. The CDR3 has 18 amino acids. Germline lookup yields CDR1 SGHNT and CDR2 YYREEE (reference sequence). V lost 0 bases to trimming and J lost 4 bases; unmatched junction nucleotides: 10. Source study methods: Amplification from reference gene primers served as the basis for estimated nucleated cell counts. Assay used: immunoSEQ multiplex PCR; TCRdb lists only in-frame clones, some missing. V, J and clone size were drawn from that table, and D and trimming were deduced from the DNA. The data show about 300,000 clones, with roughly 82% seen just once and around 1.5% held by the top ten. The data originate from a study of blood T cell repertoires in COVID-19. Study-level background: Spain, Italy and the United States supplied samples that represented acute and convalescent COVID-19.

This chain uses TRBV5-4 with TRBJ1-1, with 12 bases fitting TRBD1. Sample: peripheral blood. The source of this sequence is a woman aged 50 to 60 with acute or convalescent COVID-19. The CDR3 DNA reads TGTGCCAGCAGCTTGGTACCCGGGACAGGGGGCGCGGGCACTGAAGCTTTCTTT. It is translated as CASSLVPGTGGAGTEAFF.